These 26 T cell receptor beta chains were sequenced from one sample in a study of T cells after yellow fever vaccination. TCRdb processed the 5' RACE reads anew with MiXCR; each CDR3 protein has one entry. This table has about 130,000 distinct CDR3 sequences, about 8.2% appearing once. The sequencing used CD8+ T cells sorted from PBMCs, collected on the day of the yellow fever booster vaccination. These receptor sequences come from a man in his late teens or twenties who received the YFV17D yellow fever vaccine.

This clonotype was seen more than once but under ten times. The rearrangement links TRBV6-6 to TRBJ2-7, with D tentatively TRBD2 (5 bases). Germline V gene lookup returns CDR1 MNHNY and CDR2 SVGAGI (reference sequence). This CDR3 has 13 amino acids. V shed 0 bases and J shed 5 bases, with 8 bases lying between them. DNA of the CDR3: TGTGCCAGCAGTTACTCGCGGGTCCACGAGCAGTACGTC. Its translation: CASSYSRVHEQYV.

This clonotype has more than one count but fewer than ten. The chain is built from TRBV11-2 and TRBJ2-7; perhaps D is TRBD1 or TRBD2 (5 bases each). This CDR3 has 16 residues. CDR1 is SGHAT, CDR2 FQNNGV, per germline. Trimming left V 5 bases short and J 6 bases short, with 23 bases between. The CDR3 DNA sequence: TGTGCCAGCAGCGCCACTACCGGGACCGCGCCCGTCGAGCAGTACTTC. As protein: CASSATTGTAPVEQYF.

CDR3 loop: CASSRDSPDTQYF. In nucleotides, the CDR3 is TGTGCCAGCAGCCGGGACAGCCCAGATACGCAGTATTTT. The chain is built from TRBV5-6 and TRBJ2-3; 7 bases line up with TRBD1. This CDR3 comprises 13 residues. Germline CDR1 reads SGHDT; CDR2 reads YYEEEE. The junction had 3 bases not matched to a gene; V was cut back by 4 bases and J by 4 bases.

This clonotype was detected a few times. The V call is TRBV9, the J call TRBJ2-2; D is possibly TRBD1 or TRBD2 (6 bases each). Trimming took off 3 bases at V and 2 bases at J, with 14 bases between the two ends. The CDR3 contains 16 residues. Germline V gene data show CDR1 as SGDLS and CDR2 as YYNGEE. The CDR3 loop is CASSERRDTNTGELFF. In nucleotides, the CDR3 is TGTGCCAGCAGCGAGAGGCGGGACACCAACACCGGGGAGCTGTTTTTT.

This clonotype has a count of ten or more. CDR3 nucleotides: TGTGCCAGCAGCCCTCGGGACAGCGGAAACACTGAAGCTTTCTTT. Protein sequence: CASSPRDSGNTEAFF. The J gene is TRBJ1-1, the V gene TRBV7-9; 7 bases agree with TRBD1. CDR1 and CDR2 (germline): SEHNR, FQNEAQ (reference sequence). This CDR3 spans 15 amino acids. V lost 5 bases, J lost 2 bases, and 8 bases stayed unmatched.

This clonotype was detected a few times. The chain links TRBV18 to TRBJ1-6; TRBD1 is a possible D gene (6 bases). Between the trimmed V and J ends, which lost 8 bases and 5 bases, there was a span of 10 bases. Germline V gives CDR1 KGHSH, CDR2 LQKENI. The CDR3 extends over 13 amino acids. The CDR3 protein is CASQDRDNSPLHF. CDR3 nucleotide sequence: TGTGCCAGCCAGGACAGAGATAATTCACCCCTCCACTTT. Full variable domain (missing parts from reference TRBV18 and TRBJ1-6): NAGVMQNPRHLVRRRGQEARLRCSPMKGHSHVYWYRQLPEEGLKFMVYLQKENIIDESGMPKERFSAEFPKEGPSILRIQQVVRGDSAAYFCASQDRDNSPLHFGNGTRLTVT.

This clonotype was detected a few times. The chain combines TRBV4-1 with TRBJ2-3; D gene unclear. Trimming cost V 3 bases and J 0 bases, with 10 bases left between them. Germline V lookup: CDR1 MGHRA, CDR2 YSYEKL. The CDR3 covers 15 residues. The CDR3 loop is CASSQTERSTDTQYF. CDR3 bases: TGCGCCAGCAGCCAGACGGAGCGTAGCACAGATACGCAGTATTTT.

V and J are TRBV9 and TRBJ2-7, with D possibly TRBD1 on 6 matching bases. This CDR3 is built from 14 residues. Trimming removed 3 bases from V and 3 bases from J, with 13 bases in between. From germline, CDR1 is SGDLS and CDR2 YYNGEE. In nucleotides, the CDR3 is TGTGCCAGCAGCGCCCAGGGGAAGGGCTACGAGCAGTACTTC. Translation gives CASSAQGKGYEQYF.

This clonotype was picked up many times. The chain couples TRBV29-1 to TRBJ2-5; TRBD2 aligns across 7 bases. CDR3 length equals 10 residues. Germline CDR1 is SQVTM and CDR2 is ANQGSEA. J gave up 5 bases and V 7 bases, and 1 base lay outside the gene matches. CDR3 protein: CSAGGETQYF. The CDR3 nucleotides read TGCAGCGCCGGGGGGGAGACCCAGTACTTC.

CDR3 sequence: CASSRRKSTDTQYF. CDR3 in DNA: TGTGCCAGCAGCCGCCGGAAGAGCACAGATACGCAGTATTTT. The chain joins TRBV14 to TRBJ2-3; the D is unclear. The germline V and J ends were trimmed by 4 bases and 0 bases, with 8 bases remaining between them. Per the germline V gene, CDR1 is SGHDN and CDR2 is FVKESK. The CDR3 loop spans 14 amino acids.

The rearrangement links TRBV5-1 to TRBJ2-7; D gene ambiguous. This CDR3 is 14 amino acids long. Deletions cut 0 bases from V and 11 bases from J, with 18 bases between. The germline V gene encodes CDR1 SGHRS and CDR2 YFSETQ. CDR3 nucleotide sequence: TGCGCCAGCAGCTTGGGACTCGTTTTTGGACGAAAGTACTTC. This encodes CASSLGLVFGRKYF.

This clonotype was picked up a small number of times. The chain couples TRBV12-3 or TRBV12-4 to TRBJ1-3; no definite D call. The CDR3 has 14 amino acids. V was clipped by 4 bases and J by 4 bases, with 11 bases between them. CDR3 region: CASSWGTLGNTIYF. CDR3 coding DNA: TGTGCCAGCAGTTGGGGAACCTTGGGAAACACCATATATTTT.

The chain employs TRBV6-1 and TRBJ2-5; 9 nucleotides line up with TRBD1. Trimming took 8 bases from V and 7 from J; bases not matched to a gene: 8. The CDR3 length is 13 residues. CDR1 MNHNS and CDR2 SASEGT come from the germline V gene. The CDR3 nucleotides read TGTGCCAGCTTGACAGGGGGGTTTGGGACCCAGTACTTC. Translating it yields CASLTGGFGTQYF.

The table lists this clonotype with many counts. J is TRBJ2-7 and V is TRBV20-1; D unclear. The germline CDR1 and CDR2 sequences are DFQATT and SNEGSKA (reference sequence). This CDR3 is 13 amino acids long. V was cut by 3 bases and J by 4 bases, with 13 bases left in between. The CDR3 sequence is CSASGGPLYEQYV. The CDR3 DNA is TGCAGTGCTAGCGGTGGGCCCTTGTACGAGCAGTACGTC.

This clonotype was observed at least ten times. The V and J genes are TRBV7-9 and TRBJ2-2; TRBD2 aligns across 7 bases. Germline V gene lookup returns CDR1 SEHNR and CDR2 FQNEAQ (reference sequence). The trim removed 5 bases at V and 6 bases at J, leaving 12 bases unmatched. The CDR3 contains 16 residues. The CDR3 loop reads CASSPLGRGNAGELFF. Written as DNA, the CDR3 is TGTGCCAGCAGCCCGCTAGGGCGGGGGAATGCCGGGGAGCTGTTTTTT.

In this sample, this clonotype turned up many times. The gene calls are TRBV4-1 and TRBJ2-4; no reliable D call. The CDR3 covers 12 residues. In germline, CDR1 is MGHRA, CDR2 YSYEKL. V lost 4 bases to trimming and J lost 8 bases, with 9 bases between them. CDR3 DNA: TGCGCCAGCAGCCTGGGTCGGGACATTCAGTACTTC. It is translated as CASSLGRDIQYF.

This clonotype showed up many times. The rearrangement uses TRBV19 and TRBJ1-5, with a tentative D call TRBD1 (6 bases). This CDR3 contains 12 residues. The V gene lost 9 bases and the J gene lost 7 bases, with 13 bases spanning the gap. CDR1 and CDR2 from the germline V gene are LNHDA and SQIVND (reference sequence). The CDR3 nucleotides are TGTGCCAGCAGCTTAGGGGGGCAGCCCCAGCATTTT. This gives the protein CASSLGGQPQHF.

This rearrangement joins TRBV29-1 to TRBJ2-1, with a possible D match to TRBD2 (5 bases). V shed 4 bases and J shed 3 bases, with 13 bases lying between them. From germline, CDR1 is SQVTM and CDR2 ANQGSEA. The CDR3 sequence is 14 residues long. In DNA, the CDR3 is TGCAGCGTTGTAGGCGGACTTGTCTACAATGAGCAGTTCTTC. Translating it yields CSVVGGLVYNEQFF.

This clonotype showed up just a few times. The CDR3 nucleotides read TGTGCCTGGAGTGCCGGGACAGGGGGCTACGAGCAGTACTTC. Its protein product is CAWSAGTGGYEQYF. The chain combines TRBV30 with TRBJ2-7, with 11 bases fitting TRBD1. Germline lookup yields CDR1 GTSNPN and CDR2 SVGIG (reference sequence). The CDR3 consists of 14 residues. After removal of 1 base from V and 3 bases from J, the junction contained 2 bases not matched to a gene.

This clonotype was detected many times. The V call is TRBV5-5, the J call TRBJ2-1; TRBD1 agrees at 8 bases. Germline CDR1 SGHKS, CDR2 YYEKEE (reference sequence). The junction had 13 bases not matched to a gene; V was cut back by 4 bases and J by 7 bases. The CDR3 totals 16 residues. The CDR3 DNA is TGTGCCAGCAGCCCCCCCCCAGGGGGCTGGTTGAATGAGCAGTTCTTC. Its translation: CASSPPPGGWLNEQFF.

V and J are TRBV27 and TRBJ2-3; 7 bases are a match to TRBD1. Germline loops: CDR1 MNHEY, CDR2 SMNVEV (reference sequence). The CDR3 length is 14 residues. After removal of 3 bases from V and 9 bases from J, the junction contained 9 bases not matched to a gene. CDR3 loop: CASSFFLGQQTQYF. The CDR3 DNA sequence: TGTGCCAGCAGTTTCTTTTTGGGACAGCAGACGCAGTATTTT.

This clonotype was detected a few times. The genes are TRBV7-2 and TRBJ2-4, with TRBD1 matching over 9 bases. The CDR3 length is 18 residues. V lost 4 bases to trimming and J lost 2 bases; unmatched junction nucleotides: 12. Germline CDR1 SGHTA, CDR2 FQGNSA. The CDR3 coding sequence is TGTGCCAGCAGCTCAAGACCGGGACAGGGAAGGACCAAAAACATTCAGTACTTC. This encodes CASSSRPGQGRTKNIQYF.

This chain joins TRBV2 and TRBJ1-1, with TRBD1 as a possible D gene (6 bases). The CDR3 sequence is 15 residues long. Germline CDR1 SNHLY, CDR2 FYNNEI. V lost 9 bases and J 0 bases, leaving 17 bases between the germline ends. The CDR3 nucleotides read TGTGCCAGGACATCCCGTACAGGGATGAACACTGAAGCTTTCTTT. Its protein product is CARTSRTGMNTEAFF.

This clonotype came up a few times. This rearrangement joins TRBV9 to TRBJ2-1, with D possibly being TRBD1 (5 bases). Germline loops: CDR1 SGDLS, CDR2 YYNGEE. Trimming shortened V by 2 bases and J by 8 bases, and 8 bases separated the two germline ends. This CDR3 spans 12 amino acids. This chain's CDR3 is CASSVQGHEQFF. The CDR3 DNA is TGTGCCAGCAGCGTCCAGGGTCATGAGCAGTTCTTC.

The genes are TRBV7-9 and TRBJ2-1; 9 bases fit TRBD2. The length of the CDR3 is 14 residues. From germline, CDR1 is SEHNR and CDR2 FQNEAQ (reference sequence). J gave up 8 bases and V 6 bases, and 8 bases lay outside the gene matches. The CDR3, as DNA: TGTGCCAGCAGTCTGCGGACTAGCGAATATGAGCAGTTCTTC. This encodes CASSLRTSEYEQFF.

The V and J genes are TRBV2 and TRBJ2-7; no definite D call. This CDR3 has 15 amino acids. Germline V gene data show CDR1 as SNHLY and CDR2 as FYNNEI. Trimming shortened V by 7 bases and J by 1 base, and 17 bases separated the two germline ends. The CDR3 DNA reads TGTGCCAGCAAGGCCCCAGAGTTTTCTTCCTACGAGCAGTACTTC. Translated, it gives CASKAPEFSSYEQYF.